The 2 T cell receptor beta chains given below trace back to one sample, sequenced in a study of T cell changes during pregnancy in multiple sclerosis. Here immunoSEQ multiplex PCR was the method, and the copy in TCRdb shows in-frame clones only, minus some. The sample holds 65,000 to 90,000 clones, roughly nine tenths seen once. This sample comprised PBMCs, obtained in the first trimester of pregnancy. The receptors stem from a female donor in good health, serving as a control in a pregnancy study. Some clones in this sample may be carry-over from other donors' samples.

The chain joins TRBV28 to TRBJ2-5; 13 bases match TRBD2. The CDR3 length is 19 residues. Germline lookup yields CDR1 MDHEN and CDR2 SYDVKM. With 6 bases clipped from V and 0 bases from J, the junction kept 13 bases outside the gene matches. CDR3 residues: CASSGLAGVMQGNQETQYF. CDR3 DNA: TGTGCCAGCAGCGGACTAGCGGGAGTAATGCAAGGGAACCAAGAGACCCAGTACTTC.

The chain uses TRBV29-1 and TRBJ2-5; 7 nucleotides match TRBD1. There are 12 residues in the CDR3. The germline CDR1 and CDR2 sequences are SQVTM and ANQGSEA. The CDR3 here is CSDKGAGETQYF. DNA of the CDR3: TGCAGTGATAAGGGGGCAGGAGAGACCCAGTACTTC.